This T cell receptor (beta chain) stems from a study of cytotoxic CD8 clonotypes in ibrutinib-treated CLL. Sequencing used immunoSEQ multiplex PCR; TCRdb keeps in-frame clones, though not all of them. The data hold 80,000 to 95,000 clones, with around 79% observed a single time. Germline-derived CDR1 and CDR2 are SGHTA and FQGNSA. The CDR3 covers 16 residues. V dropped 0 bases and J dropped 5; count of bases not matched to a gene: 8. The TCR sequence derives from a human donor with chronic lymphocytic leukemia. This rearrangement joins TRBV7-2 to TRBJ2-5, with 8 nucleotides matching TRBD2. Sample: PBMCs, taken after 12 months of ibrutinib treatment. The CDR3 DNA is TGTGCCAGCAGCTTAGCCCCCCAGCGGGGGTGGGAGACCCAGTACTTC. Translated, it gives CASSLAPQRGWETQYF.